Below are 26 T cell receptor beta chains sequenced from a single sample in a study of CD4 T cell repertoires in COVID-19. Here immunoSEQ multiplex PCR was the method, and the copy in TCRdb shows in-frame clones only, minus some. Among about 75,000 clones, 80% to 90% were seen once, and the ten largest hold 0.45% to 0.7%. Sequencing was performed on CD4+ T cells from peripheral blood, taken after recovery from COVID-19. Receptors were obtained from a human donor who had COVID-19.

The chain carries TRBV28 and TRBJ2-7, with 7 bases matching TRBD1. CDR3 length: 15 amino acids. CDR1 and CDR2 (germline): MDHEN, SYDVKM. With V trimmed by 5 bases and J by 5 bases, 12 bases remained unmatched. CDR3 in amino acids: CASSTPDRWGHEQYF. CDR3 sequence (DNA): TGTGCCAGCAGTACCCCGGACAGGTGGGGCCACGAGCAGTACTTC.

The rearrangement links TRBV5-1 to TRBJ2-1, with TRBD2 as a possible D gene (7 bases). The CDR3 loop spans 15 amino acids. V lost 7 bases and J 5 bases, leaving 19 bases between the germline ends. Germline V gene data show CDR1 as SGHRS and CDR2 as YFSETQ. The CDR3 DNA reads TGCGCCAGCGAGCAGGGGCTAGCGGCCCACAATGAGCAGTTCTTC. This gives the protein CASEQGLAAHNEQFF.

The chain combines TRBV12-3 or TRBV12-4 with TRBJ2-1; D is uncertain. CDR3 size: 13 residues. Between the trimmed V and J ends, which lost 8 bases and 0 bases, there was a span of 8 bases. The CDR3 protein is CASSPSSYNEQFF. The CDR3 DNA is TGTGCCAGCTCACCTAGCTCCTACAATGAGCAGTTCTTC.

This sequence joins TRBV6-5 and TRBJ2-4; 8 bases line up with TRBD1. In germline, CDR1 is MNHEY, CDR2 SVGAGI. The CDR3 length is 14 residues. The ends lost 7 bases at V and 6 bases at J; junction bases unmatched: 8. The CDR3, as DNA: TGTGCCAGCACTCGGGACAGGTGGGGAAACATTCAGTACTTC. Its translation is CASTRDRWGNIQYF.

This chain uses TRBV9 with TRBJ2-5; TRBD2 aligns across 14 bases. Germline V gene sequence: CDR1 SGDLS, CDR2 YYNGEE. Trimming took 2 bases from V and 5 from J; bases not matched to a gene: 2. There are 15 residues in the CDR3. In nucleotides, the CDR3 is TGTGCCAGCAGCGTCAGGACTAGCGGGGGGGAGACCCAGTACTTC. It yields the protein CASSVRTSGGETQYF.

The chain employs TRBV2 and TRBJ2-5; TRBD2 matches 13 bases. The CDR3 sequence is 14 residues long. The V gene's germline CDR1 is SNHLY and CDR2 FYNNEI. Trimming at V came to 10 bases and at J to 2 bases, leaving 4 bases not matched to a gene. CDR3: CATRTSGGQETQYF. CDR3 bases: TGTGCCACCCGGACTAGCGGGGGACAAGAGACCCAGTACTTC.

The chain links TRBV4-1 to TRBJ1-2, with D possibly TRBD1 on 6 matching bases. The germline V gene encodes CDR1 MGHRA and CDR2 YSYEKL. CDR3 size: 12 residues. V lost 2 bases and J lost 8, with 9 bases in between. DNA for the CDR3: TGCGCCAGCAGCCAACAAGGGGGAGGCTACACCTTC. Residues: CASSQQGGGYTF.

This rearrangement joins TRBV19 to TRBJ2-1; D might be TRBD1 (5 bases). The CDR3 extends over 13 amino acids. V was shortened by 2 bases and J by 9 bases, with 11 bases between the two germline ends. Germline CDR1 is LNHDA and CDR2 is SQIVND (reference sequence). CDR3 sequence reads: CASSITNRREQFF. CDR3 nucleotides: TGTGCCAGTAGTATAACAAACAGGCGTGAGCAGTTCTTC.

The V and J genes are TRBV27 and TRBJ1-3; D gene ambiguous. This CDR3 region has 14 residues. Germline CDR1 is MNHEY and CDR2 is SMNVEV (reference sequence). V was trimmed by 2 bases and J by 9 bases, leaving 14 bases between them. The CDR3 bases are TGTGCCAGCAGTTTAACCGGGAGCAGCGGCACCATATATTTT. Translated, it gives CASSLTGSSGTIYF.

V gene TRBV5-6 combines with J gene TRBJ1-3; 7 nucleotides agree with TRBD1. The ends lost 3 bases at V and 4 bases at J; junction bases unmatched: 7. The germline gives CDR1 SGHDT, CDR2 YYEEEE. The CDR3 spans 15 residues. The CDR3 loop is CASSSSGTVGNTIYF. CDR3 nucleotides: TGTGCCAGCAGCTCGTCCGGGACAGTAGGAAACACCATATATTTT.

The chain combines TRBV19 with TRBJ2-1; TRBD1 might be the D (5 bases). There are 14 residues in the CDR3. Trimming left V 3 bases short and J 6 bases short, with 12 bases between. Germline V gene data show CDR1 as LNHDA and CDR2 as SQIVND (reference sequence). CDR3 nucleotide sequence: TGTGCCAGTAGTATGTGGGGCCAAGGCAATGAGCAGTTCTTC. It yields the protein CASSMWGQGNEQFF.

The chain joins TRBV24-1 to TRBJ2-7; 10 nucleotides line up with TRBD1. The CDR3 has 15 amino acids. With V trimmed by 3 bases and J by 8 bases, 9 bases remained unmatched. Germline assignment: CDR1 KGHDR and CDR2 SFDVKD. This CDR3 is CATSDPGTGARKQYF. The CDR3 bases are TGTGCCACCAGTGATCCCGGGACAGGGGCGCGAAAGCAGTACTTC.

This rearrangement joins TRBV3-1 (or the pseudogene TRBV3-2) to TRBJ1-4; D is undetermined. The CDR3 totals 15 residues. V shed 0 bases and J shed 7 bases, with 12 bases lying between them. Per the germline V gene, CDR1 is LGHDT and CDR2 is YNNKEL (reference sequence). The CDR3 DNA is TGTGCCAGCAGCCAAGATCGTGCGGGCCCTGAAAAACTGTTTTTT. Translating gives CASSQDRAGPEKLFF.

The rearrangement links TRBV19 to TRBJ2-7; 7 bases agree with TRBD1. The V and J ends lost 3 bases and 4 bases, in that order; junction bases with no gene match: 6. The germline V gene encodes CDR1 LNHDA and CDR2 SQIVND (reference sequence). The CDR3 spans 14 residues. For the CDR3, the DNA is TGTGCCAGTAGTATTGGGACAGAAGTTTACGAGCAGTACTTC. It encodes CASSIGTEVYEQYF.

This chain links TRBV5-3 with TRBJ2-5; possibly TRBD2 for D (6 bases). TRBV5-3 is an ORF, with its function uncertain. This CDR3 contains 13 residues. V dropped 4 bases and J dropped 0 bases, with 7 bases sitting between them. CDR3 coding DNA: TGTGCCAGAAGCCGGACTAACCAAGAGACCCAGTACTTC. It translates to CARSRTNQETQYF.

This chain uses TRBV4-2 with TRBJ2-5; 13 bases are a match to TRBD2. Looked up from germline, CDR1 is LGHNA and CDR2 is YNFKEQ. The trim removed 3 bases at V and 1 base at J, leaving 8 bases unmatched. The CDR3 is 18 amino acids. CDR3 region: CASSHPRGTSGVQETQYF. For the CDR3, the DNA is TGTGCCAGCAGCCACCCCCGAGGGACTAGCGGGGTCCAAGAGACCCAGTACTTC.

This chain uses TRBV18 with TRBJ1-2, with D uncertain. The germline V and J ends were trimmed by 6 bases and 4 bases, with 12 bases remaining between them. Germline-derived CDR1 and CDR2 are KGHSH and LQKENI. This CDR3 comprises 13 residues. The CDR3 loop is CASSGLEGYGYTF. CDR3 nucleotides: TGTGCCAGCTCCGGCTTAGAGGGCTATGGCTACACCTTC.

This clone occurred a few times. The CDR3 DNA reads TGCAGCGTTGAAGAATACTTACAGGGGAACTATGGCTACACCTTC. Its translation: CSVEEYLQGNYGYTF. This chain connects TRBV29-1 to TRBJ1-2; 7 nucleotides match TRBD1. Germline CDR1 reads SQVTM; CDR2 reads ANQGSEA. J lost 2 bases, V lost 0 bases, and 6 bases had no gene match. CDR3 length: 15 amino acids.

This clone showed up just once. The chain employs TRBV5-1 and TRBJ1-1; D unclear. The CDR3 runs 13 residues. The V and J ends lost 7 bases and 2 bases respectively, with 12 bases between them. Germline CDR1 and CDR2: SGHRS and YFSETQ. This chain's CDR3 is CASRSGLNTEAFF. The CDR3 DNA is TGCGCCAGCCGGTCGGGGTTAAACACTGAAGCTTTCTTT.

The V call is TRBV6-2 or TRBV6-3, the J call TRBJ2-1; D gene unclear. The length of the CDR3 is 12 residues. Trimming stripped 4 bases from V and 4 bases from J, with 5 bases between. CDR1 is MNHEY, CDR2 SVGEGT, per germline. CDR3 in DNA: TGTGCCAGCAGTTGGTTTTACAATGAGCAGTTCTTC. Protein sequence: CASSWFYNEQFF.

The V and J genes are TRBV27 and TRBJ1-6; D call uncertain. Trimming pared 1 base from V and 3 bases from J, leaving 7 bases between. CDR1 and CDR2 (germline): MNHEY, SMNVEV (reference sequence). The CDR3 is made up of 15 amino acids. CDR3 sequence: CASSLYPSYNSPLHF. The CDR3, as DNA: TGTGCCAGCAGTTTATATCCAAGCTATAATTCACCCCTCCACTTT.

The sample holds one count of this clone. This rearrangement joins TRBV5-1 to TRBJ2-2, with D hard to call. The V end was cut by 0 bases, the J end by 2 bases, with 5 bases between. From germline, CDR1 is SGHRS and CDR2 YFSETQ. The CDR3 consists of 14 residues. Written as DNA, the CDR3 is TGCGCCAGCAGCTTGGCGGCCAACACCGGGGAGCTGTTTTTT. Protein: CASSLAANTGELFF.

CDR3 in DNA: TGTGCCGCCTCCCCGATAGCGGGGGCGCCAGACAATGAGCAGTTCTTC. Its protein product is CAASPIAGAPDNEQFF. V and J are TRBV3-1 (or the pseudogene TRBV3-2) and TRBJ2-1; TRBD2 matches 9 bases. CDR1 is LGHDT and CDR2 is YNNKEL in the germline V gene (reference sequence). This CDR3 spans 16 amino acids. Trimming cost V 11 bases and J 5 bases; bases outside gene matches: 16.

There are a few counts of this clone. This rearrangement joins TRBV10-3 to TRBJ1-3, with D possibly matching TRBD1 (6 bases). There are 14 residues in the CDR3. Germline V gene data show CDR1 as ENHRY and CDR2 as SYGVKD. Trimming took off 6 bases at V and 6 bases at J, with 15 bases between the two ends. CDR3 in amino acids: CAIRGADAVNTIYF. The DNA of the CDR3 is TGTGCCATCAGGGGGGCCGATGCTGTAAACACCATATATTTT.

The chain carries TRBV12-3 or TRBV12-4 and TRBJ1-5, with D unresolved. The ends were cut back, 5 bases at V and 4 bases at J, with 9 bases in the middle. The CDR3 is 13 amino acids. CDR3 amino acids: CASSHDPNQPQHF. CDR3 nucleotide sequence: TGTGCCAGCAGTCACGACCCGAATCAGCCCCAGCATTTT.

This clone was counted once. The V call is TRBV6-5, the J call TRBJ2-7; D remains unclear. CDR1 MNHEY and CDR2 SVGAGI come from the germline V gene. The CDR3 consists of 14 residues. V gave up 6 bases and J gave up 6 bases, with 18 bases separating them. Written as DNA, the CDR3 is TGTGCCAGCAGACCTGGACCACTGGAAGGCGAGCAGTACTTC. Amino acids: CASRPGPLEGEQYF.